The clone carrying this TCR beta chain appeared a single time. The antigen is unknown. This record comes from a study of early T cells in non-severe SARS-CoV-2 infection. Study as a whole: Sequencing was performed on bulk RNA from unsorted whole blood, leaving chains unpaired. Overall study results and limits: VDJdb matching favored anti-spike CD8 responses, missing private and CD4 specificities.

cDNA molecules, individually, were tagged with unique molecular identifiers. A single record per CDR3 protein comes from TCRdb applying MiXCR to the 5' RACE reads. The table includes 59,000 or so distinct CDR3 sequences, 10% to 15% detected once. The source was whole blood, collected at baseline. The TCR comes from an adult who was a healthcare worker with PCR-confirmed SARS-CoV-2 infection or an uninfected control (not recorded which).

The CDR3 loop reads CASRRSGQGALPGELFF. CDR3 in DNA: TGCGCCAGCAGAAGATCAGGACAGGGGGCGCTCCCCGGGGAGCTGTTTTTT. The gene calls are TRBV4-1 and TRBJ2-2; 11 bases are shared with TRBD1. CDR3 length: 17 amino acids. Germline lookup yields CDR1 MGHRA and CDR2 YSYEKL. The trim removed 6 bases at V and 6 bases at J, leaving 12 bases unmatched.